This T cell receptor (beta chain) was identified during a study of blood T cell repertoires in COVID-19. In the study overall: T cells, B-cell-depleted T cells, or PBMCs supplied cDNA or gDNA.

Using immunoSEQ multiplex PCR, the repertoire was profiled, and TCRdb retains in-frame clones only, with some absent. Among roughly 88,000 clones listed, approximately 90% were seen once. This CDR3 is built from 15 residues. CDR1 is MNHNY and CDR2 is SVGAGI in the germline V gene (reference sequence). Trimming removed 5 bases at V and 4 bases at J, with 17 bases between. There are a few counts of this clone. During active infection, Seattle patients enrolled and were then monitored through disease. The TCR comes from an older woman with COVID-19, enrolled during active disease. Material: peripheral blood. The genes are TRBV6-6 and TRBJ1-2; D is unresolved. CDR3 in amino acids: CASSRDGDGIYGYTF. DNA of the CDR3: TGTGCCAGCAGTCGTGACGGCGACGGGATCTATGGCTACACCTTC.